The 9 T cell receptor beta chains reported below all come from one sample, sequenced in a study of beta chain features in type 1 diabetes. Investigators reverse transcribed all isolated RNA, so they sequenced expressed TCRB transcripts. Measured with immunoSEQ multiplex PCR; TCRdb has only the in-frame clones, and not every one. The data hold under 800,000 clones, with around 15% observed a single time. Sequences were obtained from naive CD4+ T cells from blood. Receptors originate from a man aged 18 to 30 in good health.

This clone has just a few counts. The chain recombines TRBV14 with TRBJ2-7, with D tentatively TRBD1 (6 bases). The CDR3 extends over 16 amino acids. V was shortened by 4 bases and J by 1 base, with 17 bases between the two germline ends. Per the germline V gene, CDR1 is SGHDN and CDR2 is FVKESK. CDR3 protein: CASSLPGDRRSYEQYF. The CDR3 DNA follows: TGTGCCAGCAGCCTCCCCGGCGACAGGCGATCCTACGAGCAGTACTTC.

This clone was picked up a small number of times. The chain recombines TRBV5-4 with TRBJ1-1; D not resolved. This CDR3 has 14 residues. Germline CDR1 is SGHNT and CDR2 is YYREEE (reference sequence). Deletions cut 0 bases from V and 5 bases from J, with 11 bases between. In DNA, the CDR3 is TGTGCCAGCAGCTTGGAGGGATCGGGGACTGAAGCTTTCTTT. Its translation is CASSLEGSGTEAFF.

This clone appeared a few times. This rearrangement joins TRBV6-5 to TRBJ2-1; 7 bases map to TRBD1. The trim removed 2 bases at V and 0 bases at J, leaving 1 base unmatched. This CDR3 is built from 15 residues. The germline V gene has CDR1 MNHEY and CDR2 SVGAGI. The CDR3, as DNA: TGTGCCAGCAGTTACCGGGACAGCTCCTACAATGAGCAGTTCTTC. Translating gives CASSYRDSSYNEQFF.

This clone was seen a few times. Other nucleotide sequences in the sample specify the same CDR3. The V and J genes are TRBV29-1 and TRBJ1-1; perhaps TRBD1 as D (5 bases). Germline CDR1 is SQVTM and CDR2 is ANQGSEA. This CDR3 comprises 12 residues. The ends were cut back, 4 bases at V and 2 bases at J, with 8 bases in the middle. CDR3 residues: CSVGRGNTEAFF. CDR3 bases: TGCAGCGTTGGGAGGGGTAACACTGAAGCTTTCTTT.

This clone was counted a few times. This chain connects TRBV19 to TRBJ1-5, with 10 bases fitting TRBD1. The CDR3 covers 16 residues. J gave up 6 bases and V 6 bases, and 11 bases lay outside the gene matches. Germline lookup yields CDR1 LNHDA and CDR2 SQIVND (reference sequence). The CDR3 DNA is TGTGCCAGTAGAACTCTGACAGGGGGCGCAGGTCAGCCCCAGCATTTT. It yields the protein CASRTLTGGAGQPQHF.

This clone was seen a handful of times. The chain joins TRBV30 to TRBJ1-2; a weak D match, TRBD1 (6 bases). Deletions cut 1 base from V and 7 bases from J, with 13 bases between. Germline values: CDR1 GTSNPN, CDR2 SVGIG (reference sequence). This CDR3 spans 13 amino acids. The DNA for the CDR3 is TGTGCCTGGAGTGAACAGGGATTTGGTGGCTACACCTTC. Encoded protein: CAWSEQGFGGYTF.

This clone has only a few counts. The chain uses TRBV30 and TRBJ2-7, with D perhaps matching TRBD1 or TRBD2 (6 bases each). CDR3 length equals 16 residues. In germline, CDR1 is GTSNPN, CDR2 SVGIG (reference sequence). Trimming pared 6 bases from V and 2 bases from J, leaving 23 bases between. CDR3 region: CACYVGGSLSAYEQYF. CDR3 DNA: TGTGCCTGCTATGTGGGGGGCTCCCTGAGCGCCTACGAGCAGTACTTC.

The chain has TRBV10-3 and TRBJ2-7, with 7 bases matching TRBD1. V trimming: 7 bases; J trimming: 0 bases; junction bases outside the gene matches: 6. This CDR3 region has 14 residues. Germline loops: CDR1 ENHRY, CDR2 SYGVKD. CDR3 residues: CAIKKGQASYEQYF. The CDR3 DNA reads as TGTGCCATCAAAAAAGGACAGGCCTCCTACGAGCAGTACTTC.

This clone came up a few times. The rearrangement uses TRBV10-3 and TRBJ2-2, with 8 bases matching TRBD1. The trim removed 3 bases at V and 3 bases at J, leaving 9 bases unmatched. The CDR3 has 17 residues. Germline lookup yields CDR1 ENHRY and CDR2 SYGVKD. This CDR3 reads CAISDSNRGTYTGELFF. In DNA form, the CDR3 reads TGTGCCATCAGTGACTCCAACAGGGGGACTTACACCGGGGAGCTGTTTTTT.